What follows are 9 T cell receptor beta chains derived from one specimen sequenced in a study of post-analysis software for immune sequencing data. Study conclusions and caveats: In patients, TRBV5-6, TRBV5-1 and TRBV20-1 belonged to five TRBV segments found more frequently than in controls.

cDNA libraries of TCR beta carried unique molecular identifiers. TCRdb redid the calling of the PCR reads with MiXCR, one entry per CDR3 protein. Of around 250,000 distinct CDR3 sequences listed, approximately 34% were seen once; the top ten hold roughly 4.8%. Antigens of these TCRs are unknown. Input material: blood. The receptors originated from a girl aged 5 to 17 with multiple sclerosis.

A few counts support this clonotype. The CDR3 reads CASRPGVMGTEAFF. The CDR3 nucleotides are TGTGCCAGCAGACCAGGGGTAATGGGCACTGAAGCTTTCTTT. V and J are TRBV6-5 and TRBJ1-1, with D tentatively TRBD1 (6 bases). Germline loops: CDR1 MNHEY, CDR2 SVGAGI. The CDR3 has 14 amino acids. Trimming shortened V by 6 bases and J by 4 bases, and 15 bases separated the two germline ends.

This chain joins TRBV4-2 and TRBJ2-6; tentative D call: TRBD1 (5 bases). Germline CDR1 LGHNA, CDR2 YNFKEQ. V was shortened by 1 base and J by 0 bases, with 13 bases between the two germline ends. The length of the CDR3 is 18 residues. The CDR3 DNA reads TGTGCCAGCAGCCAAGGGGGCGTGGCATTCTCTGGGGCCAACGTCCTGACTTTC. Amino acids: CASSQGGVAFSGANVLTF.

The rearrangement uses TRBV20-1 and TRBJ1-4; no firm D call. Germline V lookup: CDR1 DFQATT, CDR2 SNEGSKA (reference sequence). Between the trimmed V and J ends, which lost 6 bases and 8 bases, there was a span of 16 bases. The CDR3 runs 13 residues. CDR3: CSAVTRGREKLFF. The CDR3 DNA reads as TGCAGTGCCGTCACCAGAGGCCGAGAAAAACTGTTTTTT.

This clonotype showed up many times. The gene calls are TRBV9 and TRBJ2-1; D possibly corresponds to TRBD2 (6 bases). CDR3 length: 12 amino acids. The germline CDR1 and CDR2 sequences are SGDLS and YYNGEE. V was trimmed by 1 base and J by 9 bases, leaving 8 bases between them. CDR3 sequence reads: CASSVFGGEQFF. CDR3 nucleotides: TGTGCCAGCAGCGTATTCGGGGGTGAGCAGTTCTTC.

The chain combines TRBV9 with TRBJ2-7, with D perhaps TRBD1 (6 bases). Germline CDR1 SGDLS, CDR2 YYNGEE. Trimming removed 4 bases from V and 2 bases from J, with 16 bases in between. This CDR3 is built from 15 residues. CDR3 sequence reads: CASSLTPDRAYEQYF. The CDR3 DNA reads TGTGCCAGCAGCCTAACGCCGGACAGAGCCTACGAGCAGTACTTC.

This clonotype was counted ten times or more. This chain connects TRBV7-9 to TRBJ1-2; TRBD1 might be the D (6 bases). Germline V gene lookup returns CDR1 SEHNR and CDR2 FQNEAQ (reference sequence). Trimming left V 3 bases short and J 0 bases short, with 8 bases between. This CDR3 region has 14 residues. CDR3 in amino acids: CASSLGAANYGYTF. The DNA for the CDR3 is TGTGCCAGCAGCTTGGGGGCAGCTAACTATGGCTACACCTTC.

This clonotype came up a few times. The chain employs TRBV25-1 and TRBJ1-1, with 8 bases matching TRBD1. CDR3 length equals 16 residues. Trimming at V came to 3 bases and at J to 0 bases, leaving 6 bases not matched to a gene. Germline V gives CDR1 MGHDK, CDR2 SYGVNS. The CDR3 DNA reads as TGTGCCAGCAGTGAGGGACAGGAGATAATGAACACTGAAGCTTTCTTT. Translation: CASSEGQEIMNTEAFF.

V and J are TRBV4-1 and TRBJ1-2, with D unclear. V was pared by 1 base and J by 3 bases, with 3 bases between. CDR1 and CDR2 from the germline V gene are MGHRA and YSYEKL. The length of the CDR3 is 12 residues. The CDR3 protein is CASSQVDYGYTF. The CDR3, as DNA: TGCGCCAGCAGCCAAGTCGACTATGGCTACACCTTC.

The chain employs TRBV12-3 or TRBV12-4 and TRBJ1-1; possible D gene TRBD1, 6 bases. CDR3 length: 15 residues. The V gene lost 2 bases and the J gene lost 5 bases, with 15 bases spanning the gap. The CDR3 sequence: CASSLTGGAETEAFF. CDR3 nucleotide sequence: TGTGCCAGCAGTTTAACGGGGGGCGCAGAGACTGAAGCTTTCTTT.